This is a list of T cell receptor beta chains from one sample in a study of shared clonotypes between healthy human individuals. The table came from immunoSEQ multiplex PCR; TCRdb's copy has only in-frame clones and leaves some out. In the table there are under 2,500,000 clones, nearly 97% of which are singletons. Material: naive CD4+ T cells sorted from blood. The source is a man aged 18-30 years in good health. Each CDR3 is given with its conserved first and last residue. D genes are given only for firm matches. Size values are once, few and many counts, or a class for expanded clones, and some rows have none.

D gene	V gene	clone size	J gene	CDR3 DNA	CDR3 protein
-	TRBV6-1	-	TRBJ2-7	TGTGCCAGCAGTGAAAAAGCGCCGGGAAGGCAGTACTTC	CASSEKAPGRQYF
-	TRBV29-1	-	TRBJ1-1	TGCAGCGGGGCCGACAGGTTGAACACTGAAGCTTTCTTT	CSGADRLNTEAFF
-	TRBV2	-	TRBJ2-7	TGTGCCAGCAGTGGGGAGGGGGTTTTTGAAGAGCAGTACTTC	CASSGEGVFEEQYF
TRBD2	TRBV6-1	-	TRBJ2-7	TGTGCCAGCAGTGAACGGGCTAGCGGCTCCTACGAGCAGTACTTC	CASSERASGSYEQYF
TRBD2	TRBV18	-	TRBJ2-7	TGTGCCAGCTCACCACAAGGACTAGCTGATGAGCAGTACTTC	CASSPQGLADEQYF
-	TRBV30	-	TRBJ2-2	TGTGCCTGGAGCAGGGAGTTCGGCGGGGAGCTGTTTTTT	CAWSREFGGELFF
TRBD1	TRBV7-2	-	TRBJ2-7	TGTGCCAGCAGCTCGACCGGGACAGGGGGTGACGAGCAGTACTTC	CASSSTGTGGDEQYF
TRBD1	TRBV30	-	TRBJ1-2	TGTGCCTGGAGTGTAGGACAGGGGGGACGGGGCTACACCTTC	CAWSVGQGGRGYTF
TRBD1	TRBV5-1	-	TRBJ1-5	TGCGCCAGCAGCGCCGGGGGACAGGGGCCAAATCAGCCCCAGCATTTT	CASSAGGQGPNQPQHF
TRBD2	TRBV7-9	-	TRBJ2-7	TGTGCCAGCAGCCGTGGGACTAGCGGAAGCTCCTACGAGCAGTACTTC	CASSRGTSGSSYEQYF
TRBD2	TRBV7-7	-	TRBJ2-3	TGTGCTAGCAGCTTGATCGGGGGGGCGGAAGATACGCAGTATTTT	CASSLIGGAEDTQYF
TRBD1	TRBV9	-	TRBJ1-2	TGTGCCAGCAGCGTGGGACAGGAAAACTATGGCTACACCTTC	CASSVGQENYGYTF
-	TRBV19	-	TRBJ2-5	TGTGCCAGTAGTATCGGTCTATCGAAGGAGGAGACCCAGTACTTC	CASSIGLSKEETQYF
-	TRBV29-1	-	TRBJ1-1	TGCAGCGCCAGGGGTAACACTGAAGCTTTCTTT	CSARGNTEAFF
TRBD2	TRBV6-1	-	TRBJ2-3	TGTGCCAGCAGTCTCGGGGGGGGCCCAGATACGCAGTATTTT	CASSLGGGPDTQYF
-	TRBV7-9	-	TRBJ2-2	TGTGCCAGCAGCTTAGGCGAGGCGGGGAACACCGGGGAGCTGTTTTTT	CASSLGEAGNTGELFF
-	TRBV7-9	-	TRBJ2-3	TGTGCCAGCAGCCGGGCCGCCGTGGAGGGGATGGATACGCAGTATTTT	CASSRAAVEGMDTQYF
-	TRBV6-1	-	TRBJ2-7	TGTGCCAGCAGTGAAGCTCTAGGGAGTCCCTACGAGCAGTACTTC	CASSEALGSPYEQYF
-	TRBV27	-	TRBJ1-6	TGTGCCAGCACCAAAGGAAGGGATAATTCACCCCTCCACTTT	CASTKGRDNSPLHF
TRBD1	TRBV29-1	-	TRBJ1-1	TGCAGCGCTAGACAGGGGATGACTGAAGCTTTCTTT	CSARQGMTEAFF
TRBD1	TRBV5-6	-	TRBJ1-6	TGTGCCAGCAGCATGACGGGACAGGAGCGCTCACCCCTCCACTTT	CASSMTGQERSPLHF
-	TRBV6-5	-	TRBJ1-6	TGTGCCAGCAGTCAGGGATCCTATAATTCACCCCTCCACTTT	CASSQGSYNSPLHF
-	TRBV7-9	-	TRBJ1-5	TGTGCCAGCAGCACAGTCAATCAGCCCCAGCATTTT	CASSTVNQPQHF
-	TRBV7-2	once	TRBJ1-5	TGTGCCAGCAGCTTAAGCACCAATCAGCCCCAGCATTTT	CASSLSTNQPQHF
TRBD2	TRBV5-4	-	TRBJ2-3	TGTGCCAGCAGCCCCGGGCCTAGCGGGGGCCCAGATACGCAGTATTTT	CASSPGPSGGPDTQYF
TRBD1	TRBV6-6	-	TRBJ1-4	TGTGCCGTACAGGGGGCGAGTGAAAAACTGTTTTTT	CAVQGASEKLFF
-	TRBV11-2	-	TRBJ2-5	TGTGCCAGCAGCTTAGGGCGTAACCAAGAGACCCAGTACTTC	CASSLGRNQETQYF
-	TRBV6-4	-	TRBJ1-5	TGTGCCAGCAGTGACTCGACGCCGGCCCTCGGGCAGCCCCAGCATTTT	CASSDSTPALGQPQHF
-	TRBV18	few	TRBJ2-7	TGTGCCAGCTCACCAGCGTCCTACGAGCAGTACTTC	CASSPASYEQYF
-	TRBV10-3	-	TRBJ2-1	TGTGCCATCAGAAAGGACCTAGCCTACAATGAGCAGTTCTTC	CAIRKDLAYNEQFF
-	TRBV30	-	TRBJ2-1	TGTGCCTGGAGTGTCTGGCCCTCTGAGCAGTTCTTC	CAWSVWPSEQFF
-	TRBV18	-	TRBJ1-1	TGTGCCAGCTCACCTCCCTCACAGTCGGACACTGAAGCTTTCTTT	CASSPPSQSDTEAFF
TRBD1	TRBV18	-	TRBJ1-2	TGTGCCAGCTCACCGGGTTTAGGACAGGGATCCTATGGCTACACCTTC	CASSPGLGQGSYGYTF
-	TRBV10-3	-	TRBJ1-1	TGTGCCATCAGTGAGGCCAGGGTTAACACTGAAGCTTTCTTT	CAISEARVNTEAFF
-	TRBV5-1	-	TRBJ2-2	TGCGCCAGCAGGGTTAGACCGGGCACCGGGGAGCTGTTTTTT	CASRVRPGTGELFF
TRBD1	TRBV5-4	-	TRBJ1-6	TGTGCCAGCAGCTTAATACCGGGACAGGGGGCTTGGTCCCTCCACTTT	CASSLIPGQGAWSLHF
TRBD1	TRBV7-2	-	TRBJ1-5	TGTGCCAGCAGCCCGAACGGACAGGGAAGGAATCAGCCCCAGCATTTT	CASSPNGQGRNQPQHF
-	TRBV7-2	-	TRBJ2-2	TGTGCCAGCAGTTTCACCGGGGAGCTGTTTTTT	CASSFTGELFF
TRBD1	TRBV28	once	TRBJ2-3	TGTGCCAGCAGTTTTAGGAGTGAGGGGGCGGATACGCAGTATTTT	CASSFRSEGADTQYF
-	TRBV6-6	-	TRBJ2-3	TGTGCCAGCAGTGCCCAGGGGAGTAAAACAGATACGCAGTATTTT	CASSAQGSKTDTQYF
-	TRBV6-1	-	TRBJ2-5	TGTGCCAGCAGTGTAGGGGTGGACGGGACCCAGTACTTC	CASSVGVDGTQYF
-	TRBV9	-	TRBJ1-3	TGTGCCAGCAGTCCTATGGACAGTTCCTCTGGAAACACCATATATTTT	CASSPMDSSSGNTIYF
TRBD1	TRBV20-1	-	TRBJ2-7	TGCAGTGCCCACAGGGGTGACGAGCAGTACTTC	CSAHRGDEQYF
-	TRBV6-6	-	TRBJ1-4	TGTGCCAGCACTTCACCAGGTGCCCGAGAAAAACTGTTTTTT	CASTSPGAREKLFF